This T cell receptor beta chain was profiled in a study of T-cell reconstitution after alpha-beta-depleted transplantation in children. Study outcomes and limitations: Among T cells one year after transplant, newly produced cells accounted for most counts and diversity. Reportedly, only several hundred clones from non-depleted graft cells drove alpha-beta T-cell counts at about two months. In some patients, recipient T cells and intrathymic progenitors surviving conditioning explained high day-60 diversity.

For TCRbeta, the library was prepared with unique molecular identifiers. Each CDR3 protein is one row after TCRdb ran MiXCR on the PCR reads. The data show roughly 220,000 distinct CDR3 sequences, about 8.4% seen once. V was cut by 4 bases and J by 4 bases, with 11 bases left in between. The germline V gene has CDR1 DFQATT and CDR2 SNEGSKA (reference sequence). The CDR3 contains 12 residues. This clonotype has a count of ten or more. Its matching antigen is unknown. Here the sequenced sample was PBMCs, mostly from graft donor cells, taken 360 days after TCRalphabeta/CD19-depleted stem cell transplant. The sequence was collected from a male patient between 2 and 9 years old who had a stem cell transplant for acute myeloid leukemia, so the T cells may come from the graft donor. The chain recombines TRBV20-1 with TRBJ2-7; D call uncertain. The CDR3 loop is CSANRALYEQYF. In nucleotides, the CDR3 is TGCAGTGCTAACCGGGCCCTATACGAGCAGTACTTC.